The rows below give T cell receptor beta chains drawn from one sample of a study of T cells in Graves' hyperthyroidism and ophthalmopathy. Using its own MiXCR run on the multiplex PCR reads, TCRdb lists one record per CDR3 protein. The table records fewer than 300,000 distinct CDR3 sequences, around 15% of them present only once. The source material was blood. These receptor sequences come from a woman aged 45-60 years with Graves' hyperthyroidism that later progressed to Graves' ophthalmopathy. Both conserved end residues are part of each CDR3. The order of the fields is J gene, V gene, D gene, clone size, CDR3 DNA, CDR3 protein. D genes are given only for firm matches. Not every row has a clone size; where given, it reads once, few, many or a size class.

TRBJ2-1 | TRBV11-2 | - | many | TGTGCCAGCAGCTGGAACTCCGGGACTTACAATGAGCAGTTCTTC | CASSWNSGTYNEQFF
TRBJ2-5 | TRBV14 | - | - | TGTAACCAAGAGACCCAGTACTTC | CNQETQYF
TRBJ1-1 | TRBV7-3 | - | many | TGTGCCAGCAGCTTAACGGGGACACGCACTGAAGCTTTCTTT | CASSLTGTRTEAFF
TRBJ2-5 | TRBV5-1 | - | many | TGCGCCAGCAGCCTAGGGACTGAACAAGAGACCCAGTACTTC | CASSLGTEQETQYF
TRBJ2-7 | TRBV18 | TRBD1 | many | TGTGCCAGCTCACCAGACAGGGACGAGCAGTACTTC | CASSPDRDEQYF
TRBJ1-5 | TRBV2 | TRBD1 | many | TGTGCCAGCAGGAACAGGGGGCAAGGTCAGCCCCAGCATTTT | CASRNRGQGQPQHF
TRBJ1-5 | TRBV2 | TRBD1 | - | TGTGCCAGCAGTGAAGCGAACAGGGGGGGACAGCCCCAGCATTTT | CASSEANRGGQPQHF
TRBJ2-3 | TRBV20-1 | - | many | TGCAGTGCTCTTGGCCTGGGGGGAGTCAGCACAGATACGCAGTATTTT | CSALGLGGVSTDTQYF
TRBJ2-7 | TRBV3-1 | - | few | TGTGCCAGCAGTGAAGGGGGTGCAGTAACCTACGAGCAGTACTTC | CASSEGGAVTYEQYF
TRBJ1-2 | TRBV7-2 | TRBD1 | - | TGTGCCAGCAGCCCCGACGGGGACAGTAACTATGGCTACACCTTC | CASSPDGDSNYGYTF
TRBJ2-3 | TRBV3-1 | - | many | TGTGCCAGCAGCCCGGAGCGGTATACGCAGTATTTT | CASSPERYTQYF
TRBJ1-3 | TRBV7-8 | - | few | TGTGCCAGCAGCCAAGGGACGGCCACTGGAAACACCATATATTTT | CASSQGTATGNTIYF
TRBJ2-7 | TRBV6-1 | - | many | TGTGCCAGCACCAAGGGGGGAGGGGGGTACGAGCAGTACTTC | CASTKGGGGYEQYF
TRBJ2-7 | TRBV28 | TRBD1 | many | TGTGCCAGCAGTTCCTGGACAGGGGATAACGAGCAGTACTTC | CASSSWTGDNEQYF
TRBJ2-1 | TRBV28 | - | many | TGTGCCAGCGCCGGGGGGCACGATGAGCAGTTCTTC | CASAGGHDEQFF
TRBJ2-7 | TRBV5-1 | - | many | TGCGCCAGCAGCTTGCAGGGACCGATGGGAGAGCAGTACTTC | CASSLQGPMGEQYF
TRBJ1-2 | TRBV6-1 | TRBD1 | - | TGTGCCAGCAGTGTGACAGGGTCCTATGACTACACCTTC | CASSVTGSYDYTF
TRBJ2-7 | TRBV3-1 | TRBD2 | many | TGTGCCAGCAGCCAAGAACCGGCGGGAGGCTCCTACGAGCAGTACTTC | CASSQEPAGGSYEQYF
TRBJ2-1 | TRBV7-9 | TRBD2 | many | TGTGCCAGCAGCTCACAGGGCGGGAGGGTTAGCTCCTACAATGAGCAGTTCTTC | CASSSQGGRVSSYNEQFF
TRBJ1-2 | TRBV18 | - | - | TGTGCCAGCTCCCCTCCGGGACGGTACTATGGCTACACCTTC | CASSPPGRYYGYTF
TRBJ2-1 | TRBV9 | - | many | TGTGCCAGCAGCGTAGGGGAGAGCGCTTACAATGAGCAGTTCTTC | CASSVGESAYNEQFF
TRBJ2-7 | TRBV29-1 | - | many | TGCAGCGTTGCGGACAGTCCTCCCTACGAGCAGTACTTC | CSVADSPPYEQYF
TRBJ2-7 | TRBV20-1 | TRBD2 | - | TGCAGTGCTAGAGATCGTACTAGCGGCTCCTACGAGCAGTACTTC | CSARDRTSGSYEQYF
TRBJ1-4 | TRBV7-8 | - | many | TGTGCCAGCAGCAAATACCGGGGGACTGATGAAAAACTGTTTTTT | CASSKYRGTDEKLFF
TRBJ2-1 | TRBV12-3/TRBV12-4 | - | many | TGTGCCAGCAGTTTAAGGATCCCCTCCTACAATGAGCAGTTCTTC | CASSLRIPSYNEQFF
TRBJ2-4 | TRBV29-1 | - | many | TGCAGCGTCCAGGGCCTTCTAGCCAAAAACATTCAGTACTTC | CSVQGLLAKNIQYF
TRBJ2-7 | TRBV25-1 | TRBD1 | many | TGTGCCAGCAGTGATGCCGGGACAGGATCCCTGGGAGAGCAGTACTTC | CASSDAGTGSLGEQYF
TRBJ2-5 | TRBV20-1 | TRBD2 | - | TGCAGTGCTCCCCTGACTAGCGGGAGGGAAAAAGAGACCCAGTACTTC | CSAPLTSGREKETQYF
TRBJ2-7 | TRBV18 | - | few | TGTGCCAGCTCACCCACAGAGGCTAGCGAGCAGTACTTC | CASSPTEASEQYF
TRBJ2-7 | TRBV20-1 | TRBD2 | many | TGCAGTGCCAACCCGGGGGGGGCCAGGGGAAACGAGCAGTACTTC | CSANPGGARGNEQYF
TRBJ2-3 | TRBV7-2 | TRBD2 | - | TGTGCCAGCAGCTGGGGGAGACTAGCGGGAGATACGCAGTATTTT | CASSWGRLAGDTQYF
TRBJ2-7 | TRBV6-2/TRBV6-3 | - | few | TGTGCCAGCAGTTACGCAGGACAGTCTTACGAGCAGTACTTC | CASSYAGQSYEQYF
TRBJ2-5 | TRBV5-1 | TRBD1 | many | TGCGCCAGCAGCACCCACCCACAGGGGGCCGTGGAGACCCAGTACTTC | CASSTHPQGAVETQYF
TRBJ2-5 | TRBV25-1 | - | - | TGTGCCAGCAGTGGGGGCATCGACAGGCTCCAAGAGACCCAGTACTTC | CASSGGIDRLQETQYF
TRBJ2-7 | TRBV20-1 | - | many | TGCAGTGCTAGAGATTTCCCCAGCCCCTACGAGCAGTACTTC | CSARDFPSPYEQYF
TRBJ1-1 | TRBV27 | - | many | TGTGCCAGCAGTTTAAAGGGAGGTGGTCTCAGCACTGAAGCTTTCTTT | CASSLKGGGLSTEAFF
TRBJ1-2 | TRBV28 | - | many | TGTGCCAGCAGTTCCTCCCCTAACTATGGCTACACCTTC | CASSSSPNYGYTF
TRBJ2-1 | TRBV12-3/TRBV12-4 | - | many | TGTGCCAGCACCACCTTTTGGCGCCCGAGCTCCTACAATGAGCAGTTCTTC | CASTTFWRPSSYNEQFF
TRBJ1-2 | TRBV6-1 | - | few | TGTGCCAGCAGTGAAGCTTCGGGGGGGGCTACCAACTATGGCTACACCTTC | CASSEASGGATNYGYTF
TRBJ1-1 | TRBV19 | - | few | TGTGCCAGTAGTATTTCTGCGTCCCCTGAAGCTTTCTTT | CASSISASPEAFF
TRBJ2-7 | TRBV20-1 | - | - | TGCAGTGCTAGGAGTCGGGACGATTACGAGCAGTACTTC | CSARSRDDYEQYF
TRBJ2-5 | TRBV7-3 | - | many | TGTGCCAGCAGCTTAACGGCCAGCCAAGAGACCCAGTACTTC | CASSLTASQETQYF
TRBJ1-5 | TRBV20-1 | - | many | TGCAGTGTTAGCAGAATTAGAGGTAGGGGAGACGGGAAACAGCCCCAGCATTTT | CSVSRIRGRGDGKQPQHF
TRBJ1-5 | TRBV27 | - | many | TGTGCCAGCAGCTTCAATTTCGGGACATCTGCCCAGCATTTT | CASSFNFGTSAQHF
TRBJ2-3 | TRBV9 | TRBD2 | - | TGTGCCAGCAGCGTAGCTAGAGCGGGAGTAGGGACAGATACGCAGTATTTT | CASSVARAGVGTDTQYF
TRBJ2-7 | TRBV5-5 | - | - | TGTGCCAGCAGAAGTATCCGTGACTCCTACGAGCAGTACTTC | CASRSIRDSYEQYF
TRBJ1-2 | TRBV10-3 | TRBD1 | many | TGTGCCATCAGGACCGGGACAGGGGATAATGGCTACACCTTC | CAIRTGTGDNGYTF
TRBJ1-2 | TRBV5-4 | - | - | TGTGCCAGCAGGCCTGGACTCAGGACCGCAGGAGCTGGCTACACCTTC | CASRPGLRTAGAGYTF
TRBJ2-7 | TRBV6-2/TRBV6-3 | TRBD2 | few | TGTGCCAGCAGTTCCCCGGGACTAGCTACGGAATACGAGCAGTACTTC | CASSSPGLATEYEQYF
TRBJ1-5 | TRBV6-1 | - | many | TGTGCCAGCAACCCGTCACAGGCCGGCAATGGGCCCCAGCATTTT | CASNPSQAGNGPQHF
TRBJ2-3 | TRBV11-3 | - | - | TGTGCCAGCAGCTTAAGGGGGGATGCGCAGTATTTT | CASSLRGDAQYF
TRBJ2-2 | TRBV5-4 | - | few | TGTGCCAGCAGCTTGGATCCCACCGGGGAGCTGTTTTTT | CASSLDPTGELFF
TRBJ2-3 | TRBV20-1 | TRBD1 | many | TGCAGTGCTCGTGAAACAGGGGGCGCCTACTCTAGCACAGATACGCAGTATTTT | CSARETGGAYSSTDTQYF
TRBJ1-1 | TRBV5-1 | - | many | TGCGCCAGCAGCTTGGTGGGCGGTGGAGGGTTGGGCACTGAAGCTTTCTTT | CASSLVGGGGLGTEAFF
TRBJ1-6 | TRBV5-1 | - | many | TGCGCCAGCAGCCTCCGGACGGTTAATTCACCCCTCCACTTT | CASSLRTVNSPLHF
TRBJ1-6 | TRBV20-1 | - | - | TGCAGTGCTGGGAGGACAGCGGGTCCCCTCCACTTT | CSAGRTAGPLHF
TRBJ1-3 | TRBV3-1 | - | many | TGTGCCAGCGCCTTGGGCAGCTCTGGAAACACCATATATTTT | CASALGSSGNTIYF
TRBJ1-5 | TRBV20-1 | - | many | TGCAGTTCCAGACGGTACAATCAGCCCCAGCATTTT | CSSRRYNQPQHF
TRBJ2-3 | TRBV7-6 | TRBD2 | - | TGTGCCAGCAGCTTAGCAACTAGCGCAAGCACAGATACGCAGTATTTT | CASSLATSASTDTQYF